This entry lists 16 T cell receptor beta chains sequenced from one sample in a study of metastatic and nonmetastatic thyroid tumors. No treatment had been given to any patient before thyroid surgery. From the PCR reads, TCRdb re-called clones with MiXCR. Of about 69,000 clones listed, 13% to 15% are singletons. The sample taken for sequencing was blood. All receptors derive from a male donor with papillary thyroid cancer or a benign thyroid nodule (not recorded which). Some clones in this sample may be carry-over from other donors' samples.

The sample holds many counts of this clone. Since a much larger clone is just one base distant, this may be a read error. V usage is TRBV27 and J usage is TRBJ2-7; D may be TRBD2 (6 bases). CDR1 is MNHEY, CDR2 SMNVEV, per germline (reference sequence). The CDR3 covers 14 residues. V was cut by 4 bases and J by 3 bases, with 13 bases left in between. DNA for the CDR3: TGTGCCAGCAGTTCCTGGAGGGCGGTCTACGAGCAGTACTTC. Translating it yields CASSSWRAVYEQYF.

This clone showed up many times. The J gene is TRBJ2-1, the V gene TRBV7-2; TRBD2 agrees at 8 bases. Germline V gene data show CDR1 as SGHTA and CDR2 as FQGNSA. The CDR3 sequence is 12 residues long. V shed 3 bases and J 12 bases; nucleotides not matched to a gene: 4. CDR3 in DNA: TGTGCCAGCAGCTTTTATAGCGGGACGCAGTTCTTC. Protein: CASSFYSGTQFF.

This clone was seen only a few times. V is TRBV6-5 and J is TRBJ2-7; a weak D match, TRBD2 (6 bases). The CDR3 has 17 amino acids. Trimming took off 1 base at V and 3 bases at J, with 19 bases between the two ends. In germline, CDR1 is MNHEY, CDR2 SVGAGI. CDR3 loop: CASSYFGSLSVGYEQYF. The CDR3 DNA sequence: TGTGCCAGCAGTTACTTCGGGAGCCTATCGGTAGGCTACGAGCAGTACTTC.

CDR3 DNA: TGTGCCAGCAGTTGGACAGTGGGAATTCATCAGCCCCAGCATTTT. This encodes CASSWTVGIHQPQHF. The chain employs TRBV28 and TRBJ1-5, with a tentative D call TRBD1 (6 bases). The V end was cut by 4 bases, the J end by 5 bases, with 15 bases between. The CDR3 covers 15 residues. Germline CDR1 reads MDHEN; CDR2 reads SYDVKM.

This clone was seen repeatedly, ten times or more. The CDR3 region has the DNA TGTGCCAGCAGCTTAGAACGTATACTAACTGAAGCTTTCTTT. Translated: CASSLERILTEAFF. This chain joins TRBV7-9 and TRBJ1-1, with D unresolved. This CDR3 has 14 amino acids. Germline V gene lookup returns CDR1 SEHNR and CDR2 FQNEAQ (reference sequence). The V gene lost 1 base and the J gene lost 5 bases, with 11 bases spanning the gap.

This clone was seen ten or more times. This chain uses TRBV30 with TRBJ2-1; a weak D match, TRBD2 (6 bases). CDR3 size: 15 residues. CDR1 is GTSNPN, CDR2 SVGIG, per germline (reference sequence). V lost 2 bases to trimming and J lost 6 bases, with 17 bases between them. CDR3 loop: CAWSPKGLHANEQFF. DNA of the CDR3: TGTGCCTGGAGTCCGAAGGGACTCCACGCCAATGAGCAGTTCTTC.

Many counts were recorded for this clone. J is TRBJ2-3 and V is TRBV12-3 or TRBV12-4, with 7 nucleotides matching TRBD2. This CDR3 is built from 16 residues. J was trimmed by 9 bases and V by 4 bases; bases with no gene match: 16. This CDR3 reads CASSYYRTQPGGTQYF. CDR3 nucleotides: TGTGCCAGCAGTTACTACAGGACACAACCGGGAGGCACGCAGTATTTT.

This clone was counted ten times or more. The CDR3 protein is CASSLSQGTGYGYTF. CDR3 DNA sequence: TGTGCCAGCAGTTTATCCCAAGGGACAGGGTATGGCTACACCTTC. V gene TRBV12-3 or TRBV12-4 combines with J gene TRBJ1-2; 9 positions agree with TRBD1. J was trimmed by 5 bases and V by 2 bases; bases with no gene match: 6. The CDR3 loop spans 15 amino acids.

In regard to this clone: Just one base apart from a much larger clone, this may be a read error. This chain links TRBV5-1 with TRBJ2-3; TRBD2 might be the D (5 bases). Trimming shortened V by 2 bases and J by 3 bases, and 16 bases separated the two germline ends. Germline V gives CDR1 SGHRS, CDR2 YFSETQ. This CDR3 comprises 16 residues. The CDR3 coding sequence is TGCGCCAGCAGCTTCGAGGCACGGAGGTCAACAGATACGCAGTATTTT. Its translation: CASSFEARRSTDTQYF.

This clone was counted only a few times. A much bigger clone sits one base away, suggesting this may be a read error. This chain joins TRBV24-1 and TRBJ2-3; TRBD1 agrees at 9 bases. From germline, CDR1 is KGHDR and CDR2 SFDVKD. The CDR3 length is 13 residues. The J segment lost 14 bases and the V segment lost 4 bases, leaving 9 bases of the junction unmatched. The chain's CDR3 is CATSDQGQGRRYF. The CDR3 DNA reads TGTGCCACCAGTGACCAAGGACAGGGGAGAAGGTATTTT.

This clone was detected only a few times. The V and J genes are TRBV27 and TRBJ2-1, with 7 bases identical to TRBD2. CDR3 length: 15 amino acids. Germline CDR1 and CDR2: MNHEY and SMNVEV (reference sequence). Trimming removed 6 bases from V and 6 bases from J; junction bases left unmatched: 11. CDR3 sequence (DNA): TGTGCCAGCAGCCCTCCCGGGGGGAGATGCAATGAGCAGTTCTTC. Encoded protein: CASSPPGGRCNEQFF.

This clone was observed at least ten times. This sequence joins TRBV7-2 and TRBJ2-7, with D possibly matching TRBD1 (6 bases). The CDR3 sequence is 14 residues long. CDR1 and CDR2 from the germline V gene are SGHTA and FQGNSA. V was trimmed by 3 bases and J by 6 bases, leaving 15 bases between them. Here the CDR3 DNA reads TGTGCCAGCAGCTTCAGGTCAGGGGAAAGCGAGCAGTACTTC. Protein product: CASSFRSGESEQYF. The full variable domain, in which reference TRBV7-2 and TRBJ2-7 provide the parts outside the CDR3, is GAGVSQSPSNKVTEKGKDVELRCDPISGHTALYWYRQSLGQGLEFLIYFQGNSAPDKSGLPSDRFSAERTGGSVSTLTIQRTQQEDSAVYLCASSFRSGESEQYFGPGTRLTVT.

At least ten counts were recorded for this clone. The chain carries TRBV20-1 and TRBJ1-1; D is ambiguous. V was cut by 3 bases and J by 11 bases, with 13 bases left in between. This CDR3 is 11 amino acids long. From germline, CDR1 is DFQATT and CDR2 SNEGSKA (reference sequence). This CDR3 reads CSASATGVAFF. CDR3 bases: TGCAGTGCTAGTGCGACCGGCGTCGCTTTCTTT.

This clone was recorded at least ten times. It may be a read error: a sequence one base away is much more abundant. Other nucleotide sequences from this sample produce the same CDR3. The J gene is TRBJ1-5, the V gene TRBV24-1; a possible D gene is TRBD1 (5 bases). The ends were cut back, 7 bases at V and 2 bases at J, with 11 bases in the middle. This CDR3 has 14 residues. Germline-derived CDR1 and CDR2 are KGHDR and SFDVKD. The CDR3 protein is CATSEGDGNQPQHF. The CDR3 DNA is TGTGCCACCAGCGAAGGGGATGGCAATCAGCCCCAGCATTTT.

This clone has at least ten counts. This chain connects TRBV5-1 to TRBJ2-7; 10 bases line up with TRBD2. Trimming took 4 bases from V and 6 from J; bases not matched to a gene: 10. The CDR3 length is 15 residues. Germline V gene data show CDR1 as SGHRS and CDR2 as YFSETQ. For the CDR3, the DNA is TGCGCCAGCAGCGGCCTAGCGGGAGAAGTAAGCGAGCAGTACTTC. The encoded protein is CASSGLAGEVSEQYF. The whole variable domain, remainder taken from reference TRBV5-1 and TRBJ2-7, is KAGVTQTPRYLIKTRGQQVTLSCSPISGHRSVSWYQQTPGQGLQFLFEYFSETQRNKGNFPGRFSGRQFSNSRSEMNVSTLELGDSALYLCASSGLAGEVSEQYFGPGTRLTVT.

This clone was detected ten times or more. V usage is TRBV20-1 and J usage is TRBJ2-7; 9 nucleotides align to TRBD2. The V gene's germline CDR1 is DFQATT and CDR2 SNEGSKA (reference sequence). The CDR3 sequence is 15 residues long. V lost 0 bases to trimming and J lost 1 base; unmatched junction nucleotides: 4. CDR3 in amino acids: CSARDSAGGSYEQYF. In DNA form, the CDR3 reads TGCAGTGCTAGAGATTCGGCGGGAGGGTCCTACGAGCAGTACTTC.